The sequence of this T cell receptor (beta chain) was determined in a study of immune evolution from preneoplasia to lung adenocarcinoma. Using immunoSEQ multiplex PCR, the repertoire was profiled, and TCRdb retains in-frame clones only, with some absent. This sample has around 10,000 clones; 90% occur once, and the top ten carry about 2.5%. This CDR3 contains 11 residues. The germline CDR1 and CDR2 sequences are GTSNPN and SVGIG (reference sequence). V is TRBV30 and J is TRBJ2-2; D tentatively fits TRBD1 or TRBD2 (6 bases each). The source of this sequence is a person between 70 and 80 years old with invasive lung adenocarcinoma. The sample taken for sequencing was FFPE invasive lung adenocarcinoma tissue. CDR3 amino acids: CAGGFTGELFF. The DNA for the CDR3 is TGTGCAGGGGGGTTCACCGGGGAGCTGTTTTTT.